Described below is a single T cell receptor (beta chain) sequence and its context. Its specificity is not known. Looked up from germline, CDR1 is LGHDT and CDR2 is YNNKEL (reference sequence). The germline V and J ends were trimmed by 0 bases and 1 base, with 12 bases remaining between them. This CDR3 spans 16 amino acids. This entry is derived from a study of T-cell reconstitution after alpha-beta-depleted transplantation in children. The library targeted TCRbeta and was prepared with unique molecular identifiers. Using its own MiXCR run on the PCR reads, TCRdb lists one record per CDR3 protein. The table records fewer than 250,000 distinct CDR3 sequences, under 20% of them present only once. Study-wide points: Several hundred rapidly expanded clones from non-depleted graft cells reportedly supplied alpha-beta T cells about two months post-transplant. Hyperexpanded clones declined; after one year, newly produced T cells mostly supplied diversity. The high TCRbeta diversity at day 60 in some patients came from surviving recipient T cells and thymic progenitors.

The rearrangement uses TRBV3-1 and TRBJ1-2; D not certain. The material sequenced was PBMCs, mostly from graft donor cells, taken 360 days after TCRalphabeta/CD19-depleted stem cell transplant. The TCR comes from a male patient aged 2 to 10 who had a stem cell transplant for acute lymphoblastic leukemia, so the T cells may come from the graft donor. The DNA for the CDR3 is TGTGCCAGCAGCCAAGATTCGGGAGGGTTTAACTATGGCTACACCTTC. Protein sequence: CASSQDSGGFNYGYTF.